The source of this TCR beta chain is a study of blood T cell repertoires in COVID-19. As for the study in general: PBMCs, B-cell-depleted T cells, or T cells provided the cDNA or gDNA that made up the material.

In the authors' methods: Counts of nucleated cells, estimated from reference gene primer amplification, were obtained. Profiling relied on immunoSEQ multiplex PCR, and the TCRdb table lists in-frame clones only, not all of them. Clonal size and the V and J genes are those of that table, whereas D and trimming came from the DNA. The table has a few hundred thousand clones, just over 85% seen once; the top ten hold under 11%. This CDR3 is 13 amino acids long. In germline, CDR1 is MNHEY, CDR2 SVGAGI. Trimming took off 7 bases at V and 5 bases at J, with 11 bases between the two ends. Clinical history reported by participants formed the basis on which cohorts were assigned. Recovered status in Cohort 3 required two negative PCRs, clearance, or symptom resolution.

Sequenced input: PBMCs or T cells enriched from blood (not recorded which). The clonotype comes from a woman aged 18-29 years who had recovered from COVID-19. The rearrangement uses TRBV6-5 and TRBJ1-4; unclear D gene. The DNA of the CDR3 is TGTGCCAGCAACGGCAGAGGGAATGAAAAACTGTTTTTT. It is translated as CASNGRGNEKLFF.